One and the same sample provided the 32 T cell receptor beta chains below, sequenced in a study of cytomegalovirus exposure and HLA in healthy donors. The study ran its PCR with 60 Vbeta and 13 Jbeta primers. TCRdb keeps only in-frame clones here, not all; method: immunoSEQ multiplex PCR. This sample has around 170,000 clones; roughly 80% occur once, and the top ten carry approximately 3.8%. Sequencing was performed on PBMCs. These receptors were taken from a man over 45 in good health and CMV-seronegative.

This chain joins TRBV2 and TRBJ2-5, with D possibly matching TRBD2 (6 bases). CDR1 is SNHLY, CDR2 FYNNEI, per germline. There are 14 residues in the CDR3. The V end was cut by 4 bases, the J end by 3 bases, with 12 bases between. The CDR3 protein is CASSGGTFEETQYF. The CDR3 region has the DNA TGTGCCAGCAGTGGGGGGACTTTCGAAGAGACCCAGTACTTC. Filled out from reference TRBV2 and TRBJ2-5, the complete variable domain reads EPEVTQTPSHQVTQMGQEVILRCVPISNHLYFYWYRQILGQKVEFLVSFYNNEISEKSEIFDDQFSVERPDGSNFTLKIRSTKLEDSAMYFCASSGGTFEETQYFGPGTRLLVL.

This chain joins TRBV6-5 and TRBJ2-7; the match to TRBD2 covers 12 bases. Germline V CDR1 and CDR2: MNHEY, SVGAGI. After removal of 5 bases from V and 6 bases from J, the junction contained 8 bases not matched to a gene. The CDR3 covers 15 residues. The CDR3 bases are TGTGCCAGCAGTCGTGGACTAGCGGGGAAAGGCGAGCAGTACTTC. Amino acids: CASSRGLAGKGEQYF.

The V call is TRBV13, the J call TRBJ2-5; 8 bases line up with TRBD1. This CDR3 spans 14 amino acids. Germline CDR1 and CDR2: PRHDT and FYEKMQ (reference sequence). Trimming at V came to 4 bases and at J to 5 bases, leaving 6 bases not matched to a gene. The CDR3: CASSSTGVAETQYF. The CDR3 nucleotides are TGTGCCAGCAGCTCGACAGGGGTGGCGGAGACCCAGTACTTC.

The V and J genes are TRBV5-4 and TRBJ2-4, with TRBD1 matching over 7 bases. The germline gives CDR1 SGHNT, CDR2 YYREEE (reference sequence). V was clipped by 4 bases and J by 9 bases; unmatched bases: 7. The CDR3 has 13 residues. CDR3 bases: TGTGCCAGCAGCAGACAGGGTGGCGGCATTCAGTACTTC. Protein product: CASSRQGGGIQYF.

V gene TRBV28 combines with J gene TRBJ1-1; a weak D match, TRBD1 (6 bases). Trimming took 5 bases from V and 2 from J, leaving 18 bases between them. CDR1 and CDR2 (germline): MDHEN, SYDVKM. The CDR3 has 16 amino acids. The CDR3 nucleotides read TGTGCCAGCAGTCTGACCGGCACAGGGAGAAACACTGAAGCTTTCTTT. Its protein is CASSLTGTGRNTEAFF.

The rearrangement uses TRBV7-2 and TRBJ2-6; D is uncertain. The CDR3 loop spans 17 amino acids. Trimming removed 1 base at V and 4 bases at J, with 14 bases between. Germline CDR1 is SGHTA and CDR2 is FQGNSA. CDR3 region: CASSLVGRGRGANVLTF. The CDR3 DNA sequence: TGTGCCAGCAGCTTAGTAGGTCGAGGTAGGGGGGCCAACGTCCTGACTTTC.

For the CDR3, the DNA is TGTGCCAGCAGCTTAAACCAGGGTATTAGGGCCTACGAGCAGTACTTC. Protein product: CASSLNQGIRAYEQYF. The chain combines TRBV11-2 with TRBJ2-7, with D perhaps TRBD1 (5 bases). The ends were cut back, 2 bases at V and 2 bases at J, with 16 bases in the middle. Germline V gene lookup returns CDR1 SGHAT and CDR2 FQNNGV. The CDR3 covers 16 residues. The variable domain in full, with the rest retrieved from reference TRBV11-2 and TRBJ2-7, is EAGVAQSPRYKIIEKRQSVAFWCNPISGHATLYWYQQILGQGPKLLIQFQNNGVVDDSQLPKDRFSAERLKGVDSTLKIQPAKLEDSAVYLCASSLNQGIRAYEQYFGPGTRLTVT.

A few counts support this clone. Written as DNA, the CDR3 is TGTGCCAGCAGCCCACGGGACAGCCCTGAAGCTTTCTTT. Encoded protein: CASSPRDSPEAFF. V gene TRBV9 combines with J gene TRBJ1-1; 7 positions agree with TRBD1. The CDR3 runs to 13 residues. Trimming removed 4 bases from V and 6 bases from J; junction bases left unmatched: 6. Germline loops: CDR1 SGDLS, CDR2 YYNGEE.

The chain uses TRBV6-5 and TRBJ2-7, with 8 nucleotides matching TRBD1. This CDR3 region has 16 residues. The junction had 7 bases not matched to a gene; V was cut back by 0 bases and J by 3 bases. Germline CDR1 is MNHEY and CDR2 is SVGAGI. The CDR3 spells CASSYSLMDRVYEQYF. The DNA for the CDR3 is TGTGCCAGCAGTTACTCGCTCATGGACAGGGTCTACGAGCAGTACTTC.

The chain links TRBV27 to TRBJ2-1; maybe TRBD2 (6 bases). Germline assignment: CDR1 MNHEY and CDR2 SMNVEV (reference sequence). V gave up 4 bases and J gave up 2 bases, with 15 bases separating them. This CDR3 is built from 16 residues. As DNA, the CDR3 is TGTGCCAGCAGTTCTTACCGGAGGGAACCCTACAATGAGCAGTTCTTC. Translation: CASSSYRREPYNEQFF.

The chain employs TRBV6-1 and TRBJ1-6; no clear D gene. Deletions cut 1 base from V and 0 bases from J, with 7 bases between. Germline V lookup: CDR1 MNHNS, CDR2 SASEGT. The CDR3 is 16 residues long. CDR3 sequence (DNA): TGTGCCAGCAGTGAAGTTAGCTACTCCTATAATTCACCCCTCCACTTT. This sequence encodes CASSEVSYSYNSPLHF.

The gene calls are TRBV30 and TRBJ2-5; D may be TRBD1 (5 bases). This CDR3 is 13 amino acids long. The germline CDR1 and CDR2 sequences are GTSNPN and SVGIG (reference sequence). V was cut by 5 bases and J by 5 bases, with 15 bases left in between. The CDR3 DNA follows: TGTGCCTGGGACCGCCAGGGCAAGGAGACCCAGTACTTC. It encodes CAWDRQGKETQYF. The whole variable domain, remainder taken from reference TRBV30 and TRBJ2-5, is SQTIHQWPATLVQPVGSPLSLECTVEGTSNPNLYWYRQAAGRGLQLLFYSVGIGQISSEVPQNLSASRPQDRQFILSSKKLLLSDSGFYLCAWDRQGKETQYFGPGTRLLVL.

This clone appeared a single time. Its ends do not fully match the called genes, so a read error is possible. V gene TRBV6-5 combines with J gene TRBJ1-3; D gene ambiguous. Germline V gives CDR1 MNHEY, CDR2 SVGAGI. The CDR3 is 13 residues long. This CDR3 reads CASKEDPGDTIYF. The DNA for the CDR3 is TGTGCCAGCAAGGAGGACCCTGGAGACACCATATATTTT.

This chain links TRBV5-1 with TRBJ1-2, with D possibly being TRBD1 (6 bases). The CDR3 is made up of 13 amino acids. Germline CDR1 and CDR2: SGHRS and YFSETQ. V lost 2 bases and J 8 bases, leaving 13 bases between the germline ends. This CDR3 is CASSFLSGAGYTF. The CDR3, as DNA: TGCGCCAGCAGCTTTTTGTCAGGGGCCGGCTACACCTTC.

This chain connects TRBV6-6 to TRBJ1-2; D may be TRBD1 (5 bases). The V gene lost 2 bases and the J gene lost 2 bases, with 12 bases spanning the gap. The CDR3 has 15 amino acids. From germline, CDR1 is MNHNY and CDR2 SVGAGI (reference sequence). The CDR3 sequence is CASSYDLGGNYGYTF. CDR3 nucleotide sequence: TGTGCCAGCAGTTACGACCTTGGGGGGAACTATGGCTACACCTTC.

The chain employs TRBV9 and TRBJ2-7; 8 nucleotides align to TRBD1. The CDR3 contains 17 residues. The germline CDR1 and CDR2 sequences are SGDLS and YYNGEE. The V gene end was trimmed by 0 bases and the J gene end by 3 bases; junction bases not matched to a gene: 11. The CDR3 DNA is TGTGCCAGCAGCGTAGGGACAGGGTCCCCTCTTGTCTACGAGCAGTACTTC. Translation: CASSVGTGSPLVYEQYF.

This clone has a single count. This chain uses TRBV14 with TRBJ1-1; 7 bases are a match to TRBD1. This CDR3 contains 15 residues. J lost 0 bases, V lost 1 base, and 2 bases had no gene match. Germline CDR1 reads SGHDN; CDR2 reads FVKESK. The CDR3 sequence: CASSQVDRVNTEAFF. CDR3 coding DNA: TGTGCCAGCAGCCAAGTTGACAGGGTGAACACTGAAGCTTTCTTT.

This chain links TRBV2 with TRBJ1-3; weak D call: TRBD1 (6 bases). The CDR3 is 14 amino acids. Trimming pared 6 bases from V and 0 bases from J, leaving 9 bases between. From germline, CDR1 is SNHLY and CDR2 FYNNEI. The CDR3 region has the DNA TGTGCCAGCAGGAAGGACAGCTCTGGAAACACCATATATTTT. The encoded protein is CASRKDSSGNTIYF.

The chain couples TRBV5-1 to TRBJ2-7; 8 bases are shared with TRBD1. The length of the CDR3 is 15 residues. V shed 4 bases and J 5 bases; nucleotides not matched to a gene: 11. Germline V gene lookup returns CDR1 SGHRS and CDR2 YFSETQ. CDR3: CASSAPGTGRNEQYF. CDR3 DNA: TGCGCCAGCAGCGCCCCCGGGACAGGCAGAAACGAGCAGTACTTC.

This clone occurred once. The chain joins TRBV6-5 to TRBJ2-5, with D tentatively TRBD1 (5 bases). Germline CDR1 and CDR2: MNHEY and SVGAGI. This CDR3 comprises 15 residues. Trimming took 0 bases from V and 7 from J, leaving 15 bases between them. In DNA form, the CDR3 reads TGTGCCAGCAGTTACTCAGGCATGGGTCAGGGGACCCAGTACTTC. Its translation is CASSYSGMGQGTQYF.

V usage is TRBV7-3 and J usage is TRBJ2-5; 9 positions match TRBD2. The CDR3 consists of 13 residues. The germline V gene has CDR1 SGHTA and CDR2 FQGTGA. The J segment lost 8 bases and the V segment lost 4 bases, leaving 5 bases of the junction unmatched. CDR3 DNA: TGTGCCAGCAGCTCTCTAGCGGGGAGAACCCAGTACTTC. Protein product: CASSSLAGRTQYF.

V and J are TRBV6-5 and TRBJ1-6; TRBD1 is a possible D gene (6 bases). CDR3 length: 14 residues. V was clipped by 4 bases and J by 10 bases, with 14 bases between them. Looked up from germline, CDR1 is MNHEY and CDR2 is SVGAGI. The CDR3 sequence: CASSLVRGSSPLHF. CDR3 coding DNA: TGTGCCAGCAGTTTGGTGAGGGGGAGCTCACCCCTCCACTTT.

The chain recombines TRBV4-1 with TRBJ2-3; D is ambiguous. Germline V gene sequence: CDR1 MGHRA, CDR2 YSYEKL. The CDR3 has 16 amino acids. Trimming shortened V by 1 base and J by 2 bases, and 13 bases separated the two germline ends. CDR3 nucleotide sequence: TGCGCCAGCAGCCAAGTTGCAACCTACTCCACAGATACGCAGTATTTT. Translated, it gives CASSQVATYSTDTQYF.

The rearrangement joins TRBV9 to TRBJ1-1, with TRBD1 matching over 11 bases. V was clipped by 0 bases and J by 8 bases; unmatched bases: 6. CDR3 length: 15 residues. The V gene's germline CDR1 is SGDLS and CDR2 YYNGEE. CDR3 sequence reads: CASSVGWTGGPEAFF. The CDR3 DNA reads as TGTGCCAGCAGCGTAGGATGGACAGGGGGCCCCGAAGCTTTCTTT.

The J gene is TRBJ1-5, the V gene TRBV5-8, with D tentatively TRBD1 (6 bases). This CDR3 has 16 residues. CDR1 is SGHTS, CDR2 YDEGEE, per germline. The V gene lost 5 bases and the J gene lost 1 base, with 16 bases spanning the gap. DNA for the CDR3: TGTGCCAGCAGGTACATAGGGGGGGAGAGCAATCAGCCCCAGCATTTT. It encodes CASRYIGGESNQPQHF.

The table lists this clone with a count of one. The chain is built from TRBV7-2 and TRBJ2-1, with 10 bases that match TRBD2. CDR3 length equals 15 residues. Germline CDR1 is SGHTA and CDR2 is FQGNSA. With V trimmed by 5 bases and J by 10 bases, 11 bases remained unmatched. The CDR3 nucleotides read TGTGCCAGCAGCAACAGCGGGGGGGACCTCCCGGAGCAGTTCTTC. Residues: CASSNSGGDLPEQFF.

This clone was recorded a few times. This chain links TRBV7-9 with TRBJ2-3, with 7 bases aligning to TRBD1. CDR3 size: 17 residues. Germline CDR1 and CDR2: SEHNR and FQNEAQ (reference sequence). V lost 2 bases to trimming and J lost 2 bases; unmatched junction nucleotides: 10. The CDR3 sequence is CASSLTQRGRSTDTQYF. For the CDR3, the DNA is TGTGCCAGCAGCTTAACCCAGAGGGGGCGGTCCACAGATACGCAGTATTTT.

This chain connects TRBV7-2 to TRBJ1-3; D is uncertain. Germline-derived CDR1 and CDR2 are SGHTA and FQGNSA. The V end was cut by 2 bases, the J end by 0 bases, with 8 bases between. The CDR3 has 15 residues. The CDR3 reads CASSLQRLSGNTIYF. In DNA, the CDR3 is TGTGCCAGCAGCTTACAGCGCCTCTCTGGAAACACCATATATTTT.

CDR3 DNA: TGCGCCAGCAGCCACGAGGGCCAAGAAAGCGGGGAGCTGTTTTTT. This translates into CASSHEGQESGELFF. The rearrangement uses TRBV4-3 and TRBJ2-2, with D possibly TRBD2 on 5 matching bases. With 3 bases removed from V and 7 bases from J, the gap between germline ends came to 15 bases. This CDR3 comprises 15 residues. Germline CDR1 is LGHNA and CDR2 is YSLEER.

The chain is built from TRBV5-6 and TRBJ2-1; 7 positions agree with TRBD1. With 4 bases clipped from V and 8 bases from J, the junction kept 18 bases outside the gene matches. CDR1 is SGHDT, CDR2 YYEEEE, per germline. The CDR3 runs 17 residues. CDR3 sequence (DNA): TGTGCCAGCAGCAACCCTGAGGCACAGGGGTTTACGGATGAGCAGTTCTTC. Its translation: CASSNPEAQGFTDEQFF.

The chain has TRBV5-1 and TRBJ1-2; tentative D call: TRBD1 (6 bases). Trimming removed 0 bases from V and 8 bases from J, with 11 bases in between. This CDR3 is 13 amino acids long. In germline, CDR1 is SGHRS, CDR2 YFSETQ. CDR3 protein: CASSLAGAEGYTF. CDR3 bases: TGCGCCAGCAGCTTGGCAGGGGCTGAGGGCTACACCTTC. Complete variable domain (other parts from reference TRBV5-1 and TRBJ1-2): KAGVTQTPRYLIKTRGQQVTLSCSPISGHRSVSWYQQTPGQGLQFLFEYFSETQRNKGNFPGRFSGRQFSNSRSEMNVSTLELGDSALYLCASSLAGAEGYTFGSGTRLTVV.

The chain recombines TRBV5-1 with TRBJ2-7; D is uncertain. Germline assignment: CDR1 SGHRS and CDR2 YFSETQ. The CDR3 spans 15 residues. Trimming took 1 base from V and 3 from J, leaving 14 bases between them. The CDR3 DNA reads TGCGCCAGCAGCTTGACTGGCTACTATGACTACGAGCAGTACTTC. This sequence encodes CASSLTGYYDYEQYF. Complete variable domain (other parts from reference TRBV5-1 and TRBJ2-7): KAGVTQTPRYLIKTRGQQVTLSCSPISGHRSVSWYQQTPGQGLQFLFEYFSETQRNKGNFPGRFSGRQFSNSRSEMNVSTLELGDSALYLCASSLTGYYDYEQYFGPGTRLTVT.